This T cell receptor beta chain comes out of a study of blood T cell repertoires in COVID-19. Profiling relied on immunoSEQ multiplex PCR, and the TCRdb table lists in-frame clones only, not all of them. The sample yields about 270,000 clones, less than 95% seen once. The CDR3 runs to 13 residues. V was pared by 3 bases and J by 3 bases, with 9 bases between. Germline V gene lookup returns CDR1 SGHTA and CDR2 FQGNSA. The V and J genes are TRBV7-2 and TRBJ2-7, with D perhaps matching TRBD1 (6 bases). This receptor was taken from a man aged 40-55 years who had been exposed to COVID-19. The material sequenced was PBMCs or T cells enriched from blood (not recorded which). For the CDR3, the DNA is TGTGCCAGCAGCTTTTTGGACAGCTACGAGCAGTACTTC. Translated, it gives CASSFLDSYEQYF.